A single sample gave rise to the 30 T cell receptor beta chains below, sequenced in a study of cytomegalovirus exposure and HLA in healthy donors. Use of 60 Vbeta and 13 Jbeta primers characterized the PCR. Data came from immunoSEQ multiplex PCR; TCRdb stores just in-frame clones and leaves some out. The profile shows about 200,000 clones, approximately 78% of them singletons. Source material: PBMCs. The receptors stem from a woman aged 40-49 years in good health and CMV-seronegative.

This clone has only one observation. The chain links TRBV6-1 to TRBJ1-4; no reliable D call. This CDR3 is built from 15 residues. CDR1 is MNHNS, CDR2 SASEGT, per germline. V lost 4 bases and J lost 0, with 9 bases in between. The DNA for the CDR3 is TGTGCCAGCAGTGGGGCAATCGCAACTAATGAAAAACTGTTTTTT. Its protein is CASSGAIATNEKLFF.

There are a few counts of this clone. This rearrangement joins TRBV11-3 to TRBJ2-1; TRBD1 might be the D (5 bases). V shed 6 bases and J shed 5 bases, with 14 bases lying between them. This CDR3 contains 14 residues. The germline CDR1 and CDR2 sequences are SGHNT and YENEEA. The CDR3 nucleotides read TGTGCCAGCAGTATTAGGGCAGGGAACAATGAGCAGTTCTTC. Amino acid sequence: CASSIRAGNNEQFF.

The chain joins TRBV6-1 to TRBJ1-4; 9 bases match TRBD1. CDR3 size: 15 residues. The germline V gene has CDR1 MNHNS and CDR2 SASEGT. J gave up 10 bases and V 1 base, and 7 bases lay outside the gene matches. CDR3 in amino acids: CASSEVGQGLVKLFF. CDR3 nucleotides: TGTGCCAGCAGTGAAGTAGGACAGGGGTTGGTAAAACTGTTTTTT.

This clone was seen only a few times. The chain joins TRBV4-1 to TRBJ1-3, with 8 bases lining up with TRBD1. Per the germline V gene, CDR1 is MGHRA and CDR2 is YSYEKL. CDR3 size: 15 residues. Trimming removed 4 bases from V and 3 bases from J; junction bases left unmatched: 5. CDR3 coding DNA: TGCGCCAGCAGCCTCGGGACAGGCGGTGGAAACACCATATATTTT. It encodes CASSLGTGGGNTIYF.

V gene TRBV19 combines with J gene TRBJ2-3, with D possibly TRBD1 on 6 matching bases. CDR1 is LNHDA and CDR2 is SQIVND in the germline V gene (reference sequence). V was clipped by 6 bases and J by 1 base, with 14 bases between them. The CDR3 loop spans 15 amino acids. In nucleotides, the CDR3 is TGTGCCAGTAGCCAACAGGGCTGGGGCACAGATACGCAGTATTTT. Translated, it gives CASSQQGWGTDTQYF.

The V gene is TRBV19, the J gene TRBJ2-1; weak D call: TRBD1 (5 bases). CDR1 is LNHDA and CDR2 is SQIVND in the germline V gene (reference sequence). The V and J ends lost 3 bases and 6 bases respectively, with 6 bases between them. CDR3 length: 12 amino acids. CDR3 loop: CASSIQGNEQFF. The CDR3 DNA is TGTGCCAGTAGTATCCAGGGCAATGAGCAGTTCTTC.

The chain employs TRBV5-1 and TRBJ2-2, with D possibly being TRBD2 (6 bases). The CDR3 loop spans 15 amino acids. Trimming took off 0 bases at V and 0 bases at J, with 6 bases between the two ends. Germline-derived CDR1 and CDR2 are SGHRS and YFSETQ. CDR3 nucleotides: TGCGCCAGCAGCTTGGGGGGGGCGAACACCGGGGAGCTGTTTTTT. This codes for CASSLGGANTGELFF.

The gene calls are TRBV11-2 and TRBJ2-5, with a weak D call TRBD2 (5 bases). Deletions cut 2 bases from V and 5 bases from J, with 15 bases between. Germline CDR1 SGHAT, CDR2 FQNNGV. The CDR3 runs 15 residues. Here the CDR3 DNA reads TGTGCCAGCAGCTTATTAACGGGGATAATTGAGACCCAGTACTTC. Translation: CASSLLTGIIETQYF.

The chain carries TRBV4-1 and TRBJ2-3; 9 bases map to TRBD1. This CDR3 spans 20 amino acids. V lost 0 bases and J lost 5; bases outside the gene matches: 18. Germline CDR1 MGHRA, CDR2 YSYEKL. The CDR3 bases are TGCGCCAGCAGCCAAGATGCTGGACAGGGGTTTACCCTGCGGAGAGATACGCAGTATTTT. Its protein product is CASSQDAGQGFTLRRDTQYF.

The chain is built from TRBV19 and TRBJ2-3, with 12 bases aligning to TRBD2. From germline, CDR1 is LNHDA and CDR2 SQIVND (reference sequence). The length of the CDR3 is 16 residues. Trimming at V came to 3 bases and at J to 3 bases, leaving 4 bases not matched to a gene. CDR3 in amino acids: CASSMALAGGTDTQYF. DNA of the CDR3: TGTGCCAGTAGTATGGCTCTAGCGGGAGGGACAGATACGCAGTATTTT. Drawing the rest from reference TRBV19 and TRBJ2-3, the complete variable domain is DGGITQSPKYLFRKEGQNVTLSCEQNLNHDAMYWYRQDPGQGLRLIYYSQIVNDFQKGDIAEGYSVSREKKESFPLTVTSAQKNPTAFYLCASSMALAGGTDTQYFGPGTRLTVL.

The sample holds one count of this clone. The chain joins TRBV6-1 to TRBJ1-5, with a weak D call TRBD1 (5 bases). The CDR3 loop spans 16 amino acids. V was trimmed by 3 bases and J by 1 base, leaving 13 bases between them. Per germline, CDR1 MNHNS and CDR2 SASEGT. CDR3: CASSDMQGLSNQPQHF. The CDR3 DNA sequence: TGTGCCAGCAGTGACATGCAGGGTTTAAGCAATCAGCCCCAGCATTTT.

The V gene is TRBV30, the J gene TRBJ2-5, with 7 bases fitting TRBD1. The CDR3 is made up of 12 amino acids. The junction had 3 bases not matched to a gene; V was cut back by 6 bases and J by 2 bases. The V gene's germline CDR1 is GTSNPN and CDR2 SVGIG (reference sequence). CDR3 DNA sequence: TGTGCCTGCGGACAGGTACAAGAGACCCAGTACTTC. Protein: CACGQVQETQYF.

CDR3 residues: CASSANLGVNTEAFF. The CDR3 region has the DNA TGTGCCAGCAGCGCAAACCTAGGAGTGAACACTGAAGCTTTCTTT. The rearrangement links TRBV7-8 to TRBJ1-1, with unresolved D. Germline V gene sequence: CDR1 SGHVS, CDR2 FQNEAQ. Trimming took off 5 bases at V and 0 bases at J, with 13 bases between the two ends. The CDR3 contains 15 residues.

The J gene is TRBJ1-1, the V gene TRBV30; 10 bases agree with TRBD1. V lost 2 bases, J lost 4 bases, and 7 bases stayed unmatched. The CDR3 has 15 residues. CDR1 is GTSNPN, CDR2 SVGIG, per germline (reference sequence). This CDR3 reads CAWSKGQGKATEAFF. The CDR3 DNA reads as TGTGCCTGGAGTAAGGGACAGGGGAAGGCCACTGAAGCTTTCTTT.

The chain uses TRBV7-2 and TRBJ1-3; 7 nucleotides line up with TRBD1. J lost 4 bases, V lost 11 bases, and 11 bases had no gene match. This CDR3 comprises 14 residues. Germline V CDR1 and CDR2: SGHTA, FQGNSA. Here the CDR3 reads CAEKSRGDGNTIYF. CDR3 nucleotide sequence: TGTGCCGAAAAAAGCAGGGGGGACGGAAACACCATATATTTT.

This chain uses TRBV7-3 with TRBJ2-1, with D maybe TRBD1 (5 bases). The CDR3 is made up of 15 amino acids. Germline V CDR1 and CDR2: SGHTA, FQGTGA. With 4 bases removed from V and 1 base from J, the gap between germline ends came to 11 bases. Here the CDR3 reads CASSYDSVSYNEQFF. As DNA, the CDR3 is TGTGCCAGCAGCTATGACAGCGTTTCCTACAATGAGCAGTTCTTC.

This chain connects TRBV28 to TRBJ2-7, with 9 bases lining up with TRBD1. This CDR3 contains 15 residues. V lost 6 bases and J lost 2; bases outside the gene matches: 8. Germline CDR1 MDHEN, CDR2 SYDVKM. The CDR3 DNA sequence: TGTGCCAGCAGCCCTAGTGGGACAGGGACCTACGAGCAGTACTTC. Translation gives CASSPSGTGTYEQYF.

The chain links TRBV5-1 to TRBJ2-1, with TRBD2 matching over 7 bases. The CDR3 contains 17 residues. CDR1 and CDR2 from the germline V gene are SGHRS and YFSETQ. Trimming removed 4 bases from V and 5 bases from J; junction bases left unmatched: 15. The CDR3 DNA reads TGCGCCAGCAGCCCCGGGTGGGAGGGAGCAACTAACAATGAGCAGTTCTTC. Amino acids: CASSPGWEGATNNEQFF.

This clone has a single count. V and J are TRBV5-1 and TRBJ2-3; 12 bases agree with TRBD2. V shed 3 bases and J 1 base; nucleotides not matched to a gene: 24. The V gene's germline CDR1 is SGHRS and CDR2 YFSETQ. The CDR3 sequence is 23 residues long. The CDR3: CASSWEQGASGRARLHRTDTQYF. CDR3 nucleotides: TGCGCCAGCAGCTGGGAACAGGGGGCTAGCGGGAGGGCCCGTTTACATCGCACAGATACGCAGTATTTT.

The chain couples TRBV27 to TRBJ1-4, with TRBD1 matching 12 bases. The CDR3 consists of 14 residues. Losses at the gene ends were 3 bases for V and 12 bases for J; bases not matched to a gene: 5. Germline CDR1 MNHEY, CDR2 SMNVEV (reference sequence). The CDR3 spells CASSFLGQGAELFF. DNA for the CDR3: TGTGCCAGCAGTTTCTTGGGACAGGGGGCCGAACTGTTTTTT.

The V call is TRBV5-1, the J call TRBJ2-5; maybe TRBD2 (6 bases). The J call may not be correct, given that the DNA end is closer to TRBJ2-7. The CDR3 extends over 14 amino acids. Per the germline V gene, CDR1 is SGHRS and CDR2 is YFSETQ. CDR3 coding DNA: TGCGCCAGCAGCTTGTCCGGGAGCTCCTACGAGCAGTACTTC. Translation gives CASSLSGSSYEQYF.

The chain recombines TRBV5-1 with TRBJ2-5; D might be TRBD1 (6 bases). The CDR3 sequence is 16 residues long. Germline CDR1 reads SGHRS; CDR2 reads YFSETQ. Trimming took 3 bases from V and 1 from J, leaving 16 bases between them. This CDR3 is CASSWETGSLQETQYF. The CDR3 bases are TGCGCCAGCAGCTGGGAGACAGGTAGCCTCCAAGAGACCCAGTACTTC.

CDR3 in amino acids: CASSLLGTGYQNIQYF. CDR3 DNA: TGTGCCAGCAGTTTATTAGGGACAGGGTACCAAAACATTCAGTACTTC. V gene TRBV28 combines with J gene TRBJ2-4; the match to TRBD1 covers 9 bases. The germline V gene encodes CDR1 MDHEN and CDR2 SYDVKM. The CDR3 is 16 amino acids. J was trimmed by 5 bases and V by 1 base; bases with no gene match: 6.

This clone was observed once. This sequence joins TRBV5-4 and TRBJ1-1; 9 nucleotides match TRBD1. V lost 2 bases and J lost 5; bases outside the gene matches: 7. The CDR3 contains 15 residues. Germline CDR1 and CDR2: SGHNT and YYREEE (reference sequence). The CDR3 here is CASSLVPGQGTEAFF. CDR3 nucleotides: TGTGCCAGCAGCTTAGTCCCGGGACAGGGAACTGAAGCTTTCTTT. Based on the CDR3 plus reference TRBV5-4 and TRBJ1-1, the full variable domain is ETGVTQSPTHLIKTRGQQVTLRCSSQSGHNTVSWYQQALGQGPQFIFQYYREEENGRGNFPPRFSGLQFPNYSSELNVNALELDDSALYLCASSLVPGQGTEAFFGQGTRLTVV.

The rearrangement joins TRBV30 to TRBJ1-1; D remains ambiguous. CDR1 is GTSNPN and CDR2 is SVGIG in the germline V gene (reference sequence). V was clipped by 5 bases and J by 0 bases, with 10 bases between them. This CDR3 contains 13 residues. The CDR3 DNA sequence: TGTGCCTGGGGGTCAGGCATGAACACTGAAGCTTTCTTT. The encoded protein is CAWGSGMNTEAFF. The full variable domain, completed using reference TRBV30 and TRBJ1-1, is SQTIHQWPATLVQPVGSPLSLECTVEGTSNPNLYWYRQAAGRGLQLLFYSVGIGQISSEVPQNLSASRPQDRQFILSSKKLLLSDSGFYLCAWGSGMNTEAFFGQGTRLTVV.

The CDR3 nucleotides are TGTGCCAGCAGTTTAGGAGGTCGGGGGGACACTGAAGCTTTCTTT. The encoded protein is CASSLGGRGDTEAFF. The genes are TRBV27 and TRBJ1-1, with D possibly being TRBD1 (5 bases). Trimming pared 2 bases from V and 3 bases from J, leaving 13 bases between. The germline V gene has CDR1 MNHEY and CDR2 SMNVEV (reference sequence). This CDR3 region has 15 residues.

The chain's CDR3 is CASSSSGRRDLRDTQYF. CDR3 DNA sequence: TGTGCCAGCAGCTCCTCGGGCCGGCGGGACCTTAGGGATACGCAGTATTTT. The chain couples TRBV7-3 to TRBJ2-3, with D maybe TRBD2 (6 bases). Germline-derived CDR1 and CDR2 are SGHTA and FQGTGA. Deletions cut 4 bases from V and 6 bases from J, with 23 bases between. The CDR3 has 17 amino acids.

The chain carries TRBV29-1 and TRBJ2-7; the D gene is possibly TRBD1 (5 bases). Trimming pared 5 bases from V and 3 bases from J, leaving 11 bases between. The CDR3 contains 12 residues. The germline CDR1 and CDR2 sequences are SQVTM and ANQGSEA. The DNA for the CDR3 is TGCAGCGTTTCTGTAGGGGTCTACGAGCAGTACTTC. Amino acid sequence: CSVSVGVYEQYF.

The chain employs TRBV10-1 and TRBJ2-3; D possibly corresponds to TRBD1 (6 bases). The CDR3 spans 16 residues. Germline values: CDR1 WNHNN, CDR2 SYGVQD (reference sequence). Trimming took off 1 base at V and 0 bases at J, with 11 bases between the two ends. The CDR3 nucleotides are TGCGCCAGCAGTGAGTTGGGGGCGACTAGCACAGATACGCAGTATTTT. Protein product: CASSELGATSTDTQYF.

CDR3 sequence reads: CASSVGEETQYF. CDR3 bases: TGTGCCAGCAGTGTCGGGGAGGAGACCCAGTACTTC. This chain joins TRBV2 and TRBJ2-5; weak D call: TRBD2 (5 bases). Germline loops: CDR1 SNHLY, CDR2 FYNNEI. This CDR3 comprises 12 residues. V was trimmed by 4 bases and J by 5 bases, leaving 8 bases between them.